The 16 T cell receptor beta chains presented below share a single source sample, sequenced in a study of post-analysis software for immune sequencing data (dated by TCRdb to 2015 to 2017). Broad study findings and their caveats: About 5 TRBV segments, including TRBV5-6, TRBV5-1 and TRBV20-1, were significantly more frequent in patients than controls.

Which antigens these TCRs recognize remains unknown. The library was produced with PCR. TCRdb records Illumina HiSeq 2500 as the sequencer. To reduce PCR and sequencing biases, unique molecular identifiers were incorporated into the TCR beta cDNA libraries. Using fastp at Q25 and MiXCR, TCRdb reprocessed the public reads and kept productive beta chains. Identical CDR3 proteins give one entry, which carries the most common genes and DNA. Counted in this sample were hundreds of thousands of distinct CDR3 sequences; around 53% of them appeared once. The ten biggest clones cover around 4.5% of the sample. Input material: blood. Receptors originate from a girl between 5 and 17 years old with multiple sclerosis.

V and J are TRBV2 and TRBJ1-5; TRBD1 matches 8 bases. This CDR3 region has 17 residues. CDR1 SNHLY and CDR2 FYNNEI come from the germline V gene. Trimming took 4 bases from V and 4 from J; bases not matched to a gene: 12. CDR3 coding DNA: TGTGCCAGCAGTGGTGAATTTACAGGGGGAAGGAATCAGCCCCAGCATTTT. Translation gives CASSGEFTGGRNQPQHF.

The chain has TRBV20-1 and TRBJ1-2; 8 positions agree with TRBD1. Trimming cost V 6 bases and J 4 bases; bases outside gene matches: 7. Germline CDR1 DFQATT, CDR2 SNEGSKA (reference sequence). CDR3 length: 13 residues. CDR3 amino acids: CSASDRASYGYTF. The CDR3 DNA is TGCAGTGCATCGGACAGGGCTAGCTATGGCTACACCTTC.

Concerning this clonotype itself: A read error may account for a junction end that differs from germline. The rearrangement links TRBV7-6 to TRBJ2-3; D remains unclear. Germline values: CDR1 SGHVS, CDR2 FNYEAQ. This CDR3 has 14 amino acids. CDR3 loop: CVSSLENPRDTQYF. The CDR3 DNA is TGTGTCAGCAGCTTAGAGAACCCCCGAGATACGCAGTATTTT.

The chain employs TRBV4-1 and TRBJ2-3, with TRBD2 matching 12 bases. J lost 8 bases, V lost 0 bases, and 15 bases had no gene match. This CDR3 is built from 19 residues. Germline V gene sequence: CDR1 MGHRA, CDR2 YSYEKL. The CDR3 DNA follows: TGCGCCAGCAGCCAAGATTATGGTTGGACTAGCGGGATCGCTGCTACGCAGTATTTT. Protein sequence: CASSQDYGWTSGIAATQYF.

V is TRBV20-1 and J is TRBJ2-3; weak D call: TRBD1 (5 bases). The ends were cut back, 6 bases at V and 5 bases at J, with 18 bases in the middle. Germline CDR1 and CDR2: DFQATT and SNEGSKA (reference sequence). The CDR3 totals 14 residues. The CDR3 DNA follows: TGCAGTGCCACCAGGGTATCCGACAAAGATACGCAGTATTTT. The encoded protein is CSATRVSDKDTQYF.

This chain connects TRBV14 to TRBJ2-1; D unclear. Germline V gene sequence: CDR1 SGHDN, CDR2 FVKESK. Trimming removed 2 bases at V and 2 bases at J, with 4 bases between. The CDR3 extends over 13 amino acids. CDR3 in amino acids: CASSQQAYNEQFF. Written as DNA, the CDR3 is TGTGCCAGCAGCCAACAGGCCTACAATGAGCAGTTCTTC.

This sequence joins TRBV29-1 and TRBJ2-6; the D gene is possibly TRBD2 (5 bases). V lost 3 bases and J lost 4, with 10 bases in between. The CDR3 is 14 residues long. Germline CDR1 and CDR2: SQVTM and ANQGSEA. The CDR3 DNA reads TGCAGCGTTGATGGGGAGACGGGGGCCAACGTCCTGACTTTC. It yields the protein CSVDGETGANVLTF. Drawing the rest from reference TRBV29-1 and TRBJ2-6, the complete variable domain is SAVISQKPSRDICQRGTSLTIQCQVDSQVTMMFWYRQQPGQSLTLIATANQGSEATYESGFVIDKFPISRPNLTFSTLTVSNMSPEDSSIYLCSVDGETGANVLTFGAGSRLTVL.

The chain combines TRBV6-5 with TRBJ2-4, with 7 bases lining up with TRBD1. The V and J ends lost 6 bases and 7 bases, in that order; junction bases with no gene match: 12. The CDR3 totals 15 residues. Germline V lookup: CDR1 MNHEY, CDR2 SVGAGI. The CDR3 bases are TGTGCCAGCAGAGCACGGGACAGCTCAATCAACATTCAGTACTTC. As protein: CASRARDSSINIQYF.

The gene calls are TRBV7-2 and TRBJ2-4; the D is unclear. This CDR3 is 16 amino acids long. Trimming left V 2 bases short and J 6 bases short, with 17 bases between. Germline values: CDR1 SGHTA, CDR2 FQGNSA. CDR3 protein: CASSLSGPRSRNIQYF. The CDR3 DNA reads TGTGCCAGCAGCTTATCCGGGCCGAGAAGTAGAAACATTCAGTACTTC. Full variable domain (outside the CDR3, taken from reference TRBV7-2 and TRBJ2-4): GAGVSQSPSNKVTEKGKDVELRCDPISGHTALYWYRQSLGQGLEFLIYFQGNSAPDKSGLPSDRFSAERTGGSVSTLTIQRTQQEDSAVYLCASSLSGPRSRNIQYFGAGTRLSVL.

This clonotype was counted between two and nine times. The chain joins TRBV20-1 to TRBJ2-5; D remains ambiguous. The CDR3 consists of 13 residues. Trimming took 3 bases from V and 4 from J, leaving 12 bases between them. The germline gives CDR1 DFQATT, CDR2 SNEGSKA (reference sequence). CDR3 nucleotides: TGCAGTGCTAGCGCGCGCGGCGGAGAGACCCAGTACTTC. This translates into CSASARGGETQYF.

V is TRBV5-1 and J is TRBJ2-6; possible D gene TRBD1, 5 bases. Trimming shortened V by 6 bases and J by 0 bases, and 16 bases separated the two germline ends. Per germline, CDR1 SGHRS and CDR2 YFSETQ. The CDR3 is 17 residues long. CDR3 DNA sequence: TGCGCCAGCACCCAGGGAATAACGAGCTCTGGGGCCAACGTCCTGACTTTC. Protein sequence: CASTQGITSSGANVLTF.

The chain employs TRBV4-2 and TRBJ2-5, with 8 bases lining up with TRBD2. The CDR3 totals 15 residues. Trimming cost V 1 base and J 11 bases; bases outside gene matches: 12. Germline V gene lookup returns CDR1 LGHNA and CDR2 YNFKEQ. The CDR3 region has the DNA TGTGCCAGCAGCCAAGTCGGGGGGGATTACGGGGAGCAGTACTTC. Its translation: CASSQVGGDYGEQYF.

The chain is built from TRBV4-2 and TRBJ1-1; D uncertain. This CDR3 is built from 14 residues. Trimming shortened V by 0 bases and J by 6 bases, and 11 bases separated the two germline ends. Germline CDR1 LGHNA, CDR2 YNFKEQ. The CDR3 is CASSQEGPRAEAFF. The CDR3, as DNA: TGTGCCAGCAGCCAAGAAGGACCGAGGGCTGAAGCTTTCTTT.

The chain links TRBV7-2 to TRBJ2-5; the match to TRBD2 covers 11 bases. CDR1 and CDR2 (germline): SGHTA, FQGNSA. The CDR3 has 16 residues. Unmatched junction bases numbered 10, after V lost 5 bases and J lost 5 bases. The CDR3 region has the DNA TGTGCCAGCAGCCCCGTAGCGGGGGGGCCGGATGAGACCCAGTACTTC. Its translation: CASSPVAGGPDETQYF.

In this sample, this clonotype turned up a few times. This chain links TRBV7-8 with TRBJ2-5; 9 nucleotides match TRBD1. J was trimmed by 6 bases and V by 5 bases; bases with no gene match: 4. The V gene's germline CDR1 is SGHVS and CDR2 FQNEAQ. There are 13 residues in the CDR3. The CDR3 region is CASSRGTGKTQYF. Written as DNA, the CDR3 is TGTGCCAGCAGCCGAGGGACAGGGAAGACCCAGTACTTC.

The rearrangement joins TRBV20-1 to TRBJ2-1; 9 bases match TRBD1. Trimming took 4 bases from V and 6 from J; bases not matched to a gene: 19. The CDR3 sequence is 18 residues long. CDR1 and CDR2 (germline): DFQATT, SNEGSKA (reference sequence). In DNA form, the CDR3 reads TGCAGTGCTACCCGTCTGAACGCGGAACAGGGGGCTCTCAATGAGCAGTTCTTC. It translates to CSATRLNAEQGALNEQFF.